This T cell receptor beta chain came from a study of cytomegalovirus exposure and HLA in healthy donors. Findings and caveats of the study: With high specificity and sensitivity, the classifier reportedly diagnosed cytomegalovirus status.

This clone is a singleton in its sample. What it binds is not known. V lost 3 bases to trimming and J lost 1 base; unmatched junction nucleotides: 9. This CDR3 is built from 16 residues. Germline CDR1 and CDR2: SGHNT and YYREEE (reference sequence). The protocol was immunoSEQ multiplex PCR, while the TCRdb copy is restricted to in-frame clones and leaves out a portion. The data hold 250,000 to 350,000 clones, with around 90% observed a single time. V usage is TRBV5-4 and J usage is TRBJ1-1; TRBD1 aligns across 7 bases. The TCR sequence derives from a woman aged 30 to 39 in good health and CMV-seropositive. The sequencing sample was made of PBMCs. CDR3 residues: CASSSRQGDANTEAFF. CDR3 in DNA: TGTGCCAGCAGCTCTCGACAGGGCGATGCGAACACTGAAGCTTTCTTT.